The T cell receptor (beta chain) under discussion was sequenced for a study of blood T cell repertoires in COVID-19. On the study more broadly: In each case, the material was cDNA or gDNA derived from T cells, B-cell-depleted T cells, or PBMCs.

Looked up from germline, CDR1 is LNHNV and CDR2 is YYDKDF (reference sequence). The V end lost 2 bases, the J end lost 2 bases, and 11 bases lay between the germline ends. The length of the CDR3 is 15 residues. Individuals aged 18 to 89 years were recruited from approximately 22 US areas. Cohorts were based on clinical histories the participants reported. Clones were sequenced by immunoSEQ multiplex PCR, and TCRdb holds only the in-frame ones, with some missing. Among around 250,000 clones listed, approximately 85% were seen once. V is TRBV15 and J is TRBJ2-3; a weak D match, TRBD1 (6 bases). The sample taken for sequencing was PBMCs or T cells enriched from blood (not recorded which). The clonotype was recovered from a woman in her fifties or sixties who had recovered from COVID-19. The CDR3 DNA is TGTGCCACCAGCAGAACAGGGACCAACACAGATACGCAGTATTTT. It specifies CATSRTGTNTDTQYF.